This T cell receptor beta chain was identified during a study of vaccination and CD4 T cells after COVID-19. With the Oncomine TCR Beta short-read assay, DNA from cultured CD4+ T cells was sequenced. TCRdb used MiXCR to reprocess the PCR reads, holding one entry per CDR3 protein. The sample comprises approximately 21,000 distinct CDR3 sequences, 40% to 50% of which are singletons, and about 14% rests with the top ten. A note on this clonotype: Its cognate antigen is unknown.

Treatment described: 10-day PBMC culture with coronavirus spike peptide pools or control peptides (ViraFEST assay). The clonotype originates from a human donor with COVID-19. The sample comprised cultured CD4+ T cells from blood.

DNA of the CDR3: TGTGCCAGCAGAACAGGGGACTACGAGCAGTACTTC. Amino acids: CASRTGDYEQYF. V usage is TRBV6-1 and J usage is TRBJ2-7; 7 bases map to TRBD1. The ends lost 6 bases at V and 3 bases at J; junction bases unmatched: 2. Germline V CDR1 and CDR2: MNHNS, SASEGT. This CDR3 comprises 12 residues.